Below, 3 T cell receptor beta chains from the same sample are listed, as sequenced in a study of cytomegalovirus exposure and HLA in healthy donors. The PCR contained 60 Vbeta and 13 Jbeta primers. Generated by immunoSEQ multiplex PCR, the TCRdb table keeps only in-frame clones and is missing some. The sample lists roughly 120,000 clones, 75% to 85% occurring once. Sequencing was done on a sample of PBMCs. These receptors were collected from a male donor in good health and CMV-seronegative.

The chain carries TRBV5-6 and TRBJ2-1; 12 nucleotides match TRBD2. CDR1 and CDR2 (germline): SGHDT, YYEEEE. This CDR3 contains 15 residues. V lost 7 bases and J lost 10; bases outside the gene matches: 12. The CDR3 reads CASRSPSGGAREQFF. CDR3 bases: TGTGCCAGCCGCTCCCCTAGCGGGGGGGCCCGGGAGCAGTTCTTC.

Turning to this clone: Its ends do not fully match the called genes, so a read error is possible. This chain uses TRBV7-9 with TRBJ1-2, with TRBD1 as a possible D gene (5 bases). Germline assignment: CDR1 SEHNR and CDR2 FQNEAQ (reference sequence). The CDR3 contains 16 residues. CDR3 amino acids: CSSSLEMVGGDYGYTF. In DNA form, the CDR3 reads TGTTCCAGCAGCTTAGAGATGGTCGGGGGTGACTATGGCTACACCTTC.

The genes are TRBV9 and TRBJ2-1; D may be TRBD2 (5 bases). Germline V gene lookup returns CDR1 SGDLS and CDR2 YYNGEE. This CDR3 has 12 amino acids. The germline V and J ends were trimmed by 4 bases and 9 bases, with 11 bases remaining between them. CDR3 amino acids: CASSFRGIEQFF. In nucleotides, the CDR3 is TGTGCCAGCAGCTTCAGAGGGATTGAGCAGTTCTTC. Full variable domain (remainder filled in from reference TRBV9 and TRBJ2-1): DSGVTQTPKHLITATGQRVTLRCSPRSGDLSVYWYQQSLDQGLQFLIQYYNGEERAKGNILERFSAQQFPDLHSELNLSSLELGDSALYFCASSFRGIEQFFGPGTRLTVL.